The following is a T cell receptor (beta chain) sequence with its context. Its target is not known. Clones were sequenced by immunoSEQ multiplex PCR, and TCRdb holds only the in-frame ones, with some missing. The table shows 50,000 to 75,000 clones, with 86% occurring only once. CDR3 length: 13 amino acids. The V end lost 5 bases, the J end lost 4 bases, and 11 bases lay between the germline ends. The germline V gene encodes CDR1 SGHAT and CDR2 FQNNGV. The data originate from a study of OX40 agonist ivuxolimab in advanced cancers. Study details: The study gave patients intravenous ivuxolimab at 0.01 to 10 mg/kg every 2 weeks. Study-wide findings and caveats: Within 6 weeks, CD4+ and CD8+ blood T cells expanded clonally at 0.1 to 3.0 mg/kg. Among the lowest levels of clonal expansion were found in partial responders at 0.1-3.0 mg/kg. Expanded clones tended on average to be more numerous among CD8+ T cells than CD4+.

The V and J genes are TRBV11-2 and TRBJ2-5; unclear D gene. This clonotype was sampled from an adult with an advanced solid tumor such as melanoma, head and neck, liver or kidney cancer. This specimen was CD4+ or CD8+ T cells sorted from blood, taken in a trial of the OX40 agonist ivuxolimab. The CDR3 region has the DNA TGTGCCAGCAGCCTGGGGAAAACAGAGACCCAGTACTTC. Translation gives CASSLGKTETQYF.